The clone carrying this T cell receptor (beta chain) has a count of ten or more. Its specificity is unknown. Together with a sample-barcoded 5' primer, a J-beta primer mix was included in a second PCR lasting about 6 to 11 cycles. Researchers report that a template-switch adaptor with 12 random nucleotides tagged each cDNA molecule. TCRdb reprocessed the 5' RACE reads with MiXCR, giving one entry per CDR3 protein. The sample lists under 950,000 distinct CDR3 sequences, 22% occurring once. The data derive from a study of blood T cells in healthy people across ages. The wider study: Template switching caught about one barcoded beta molecule for each two T cells. Study results and limitations: It was not known whether donors were CMV positive (a possible confounder of expanded clonotype changes). A roughly linear age-dependent decrease characterized TCR beta diversity per million T cells.

V was pared by 7 bases and J by 3 bases, with 16 bases between. The germline gives CDR1 SGHTA, CDR2 FQGNSA. The CDR3 length is 15 residues. The chain uses TRBV7-2 and TRBJ2-1; D might be TRBD2 (6 bases). The clonotype comes from a man between 70 and 80 years old in good health. Sequencing was carried out using blood. The CDR3 spells CASTPAGLLYNEQFF. CDR3 sequence (DNA): TGTGCCAGCACCCCCGCGGGATTACTCTACAATGAGCAGTTCTTC.